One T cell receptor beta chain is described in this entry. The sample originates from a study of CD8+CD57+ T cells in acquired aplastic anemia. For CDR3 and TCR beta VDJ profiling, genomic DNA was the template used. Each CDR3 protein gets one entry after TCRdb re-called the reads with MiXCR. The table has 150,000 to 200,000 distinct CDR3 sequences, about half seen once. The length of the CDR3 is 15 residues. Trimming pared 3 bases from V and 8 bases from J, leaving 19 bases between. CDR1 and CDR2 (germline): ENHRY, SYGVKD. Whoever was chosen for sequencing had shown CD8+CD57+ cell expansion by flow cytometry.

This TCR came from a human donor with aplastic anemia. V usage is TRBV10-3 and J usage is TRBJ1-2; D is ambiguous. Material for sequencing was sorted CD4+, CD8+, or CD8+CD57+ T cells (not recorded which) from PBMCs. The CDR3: CAISETVDLLGGYTF. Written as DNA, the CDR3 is TGTGCCATCAGTGAAACCGTGGACCTTCTTGGAGGCTACACCTTC.